Shown below are 3 T cell receptor beta chains from a single sample sequenced in a study of shared clonotypes between healthy human individuals. Profiling relied on immunoSEQ multiplex PCR, and the TCRdb table lists in-frame clones only, not all of them. The sample includes 850,000 to 1,200,000 clones, 75% of them seen just once. The sample consisted of memory CD4+ T cells sorted from blood. This sample's subset: CD45RA-negative fraction. These receptors were collected from a man between 18 and 35 years old in good health.

As for this clone: In the same sample, other DNA sequences code for this CDR3. The chain has TRBV28 and TRBJ1-5; D is ambiguous. From germline, CDR1 is MDHEN and CDR2 SYDVKM. This CDR3 is built from 13 residues. The V and J ends lost 6 bases and 0 bases respectively, with 6 bases between them. CDR3 sequence (DNA): TGTGCCAGCAGCCCCTATAGCAATCAGCCCCAGCATTTT. Its translation is CASSPYSNQPQHF.

The V and J genes are TRBV19 and TRBJ2-5; 7 bases map to TRBD1. CDR3 length: 15 residues. Germline assignment: CDR1 LNHDA and CDR2 SQIVND (reference sequence). V lost 7 bases, J lost 5 bases, and 13 bases stayed unmatched. The CDR3: CASKRSGGVMETQYF. In DNA form, the CDR3 reads TGTGCCAGTAAAAGGTCAGGGGGAGTGATGGAGACCCAGTACTTC. Supplemented by reference TRBV19 and TRBJ2-5, the full variable domain reads DGGITQSPKYLFRKEGQNVTLSCEQNLNHDAMYWYRQDPGQGLRLIYYSQIVNDFQKGDIAEGYSVSREKKESFPLTVTSAQKNPTAFYLCASKRSGGVMETQYFGPGTRLLVL.

This chain joins TRBV10-1 and TRBJ2-5; possibly TRBD1 for D (5 bases). Between the trimmed V and J ends, which lost 2 bases and 2 bases, there was a span of 12 bases. The CDR3 consists of 15 residues. Germline V gene data show CDR1 as WNHNN and CDR2 as SYGVQD (reference sequence). CDR3 coding DNA: TGCGCCAGCAGTGAGGACCAAAAGGGGCAAGAGACCCAGTACTTC. It specifies CASSEDQKGQETQYF.